These 29 T cell receptor beta chains were sequenced from one sample in a study of shared clonotypes between healthy human individuals. The repertoire was sequenced with immunoSEQ multiplex PCR; TCRdb's copy has only in-frame clones and lacks some. The data show about 2.3 million clones, 90% to 95% seen once. The specimen sequenced was naive CD4+ T cells from PBMCs. This sample's subset: CD45RA+ positively selected. The receptors originated from a young man in good health. Some clones in this sample may be carry-over from other donors' samples.

The rearrangement joins TRBV10-1 to TRBJ2-4; tentatively, D is TRBD2 (5 bases). Germline CDR1 is WNHNN and CDR2 is SYGVQD (reference sequence). The germline V and J ends were trimmed by 8 bases and 5 bases, with 19 bases remaining between them. There are 15 residues in the CDR3. The CDR3 nucleotides are TGCGCCAGCCCCGTTTCTGGGATCGGGGAAAACATTCAGTACTTC. Amino acid sequence: CASPVSGIGENIQYF.

Only a few counts were recorded for this clone. The chain combines TRBV28 with TRBJ1-2; D perhaps matches TRBD1 (5 bases). The length of the CDR3 is 14 residues. CDR1 MDHEN and CDR2 SYDVKM come from the germline V gene. V was trimmed by 3 bases and J by 10 bases, leaving 18 bases between them. The CDR3 DNA is TGTGCCAGCAGTTTCTCCGACGGTGGGGGAGCCTACACCTTC. Its translation: CASSFSDGGGAYTF.

This sequence joins TRBV28 and TRBJ1-2; D not certain. V lost 5 bases and J 4 bases, leaving 14 bases between the germline ends. This CDR3 has 14 amino acids. Germline V gene sequence: CDR1 MDHEN, CDR2 SYDVKM. The chain's CDR3 is CASSPYPRLYGYTF. The CDR3 nucleotides read TGTGCCAGCAGTCCCTATCCCAGGCTCTATGGCTACACCTTC.

This sequence joins TRBV25-1 and TRBJ2-3; D is uncertain. Germline V gene sequence: CDR1 MGHDK, CDR2 SYGVNS. V gave up 3 bases and J gave up 6 bases, with 10 bases separating them. The CDR3 runs 13 residues. DNA for the CDR3: TGTGCCAGCAGTGAGCCCTTTTGGGATACGCAGTATTTT. Translated, it gives CASSEPFWDTQYF.

The chain joins TRBV28 to TRBJ1-2, with 7 bases identical to TRBD1. Trimming took 5 bases from V and 0 from J; bases not matched to a gene: 6. The CDR3 length is 15 residues. CDR1 and CDR2 from the germline V gene are MDHEN and SYDVKM. CDR3 protein: CASSLRTGTNYGYTF. The CDR3 region has the DNA TGTGCCAGCAGTCTACGGACAGGAACTAACTATGGCTACACCTTC.

The chain links TRBV18 to TRBJ2-7; D may correspond to TRBD1 or TRBD2 (5 bases each). Germline CDR1 and CDR2: KGHSH and LQKENI. This CDR3 is built from 15 residues. Trimming stripped 2 bases from V and 2 bases from J, with 13 bases between. CDR3 region: CASSPGGRAPYEQYF. In nucleotides, the CDR3 is TGTGCCAGCTCACCAGGAGGCAGGGCCCCCTACGAGCAGTACTTC.

This clone was counted only a few times. This same CDR3 is encoded by further DNA sequences in the sample. The rearrangement joins TRBV20-1 to TRBJ2-7, with D perhaps matching TRBD2 (6 bases). Trimming stripped 3 bases from V and 3 bases from J, with 6 bases between. CDR1 and CDR2 from the germline V gene are DFQATT and SNEGSKA (reference sequence). This CDR3 is 11 amino acids long. The CDR3 DNA follows: TGCAGTGCTAGCGGGAGCTACGAGCAGTACTTC. It codes for CSASGSYEQYF.

Turning to this clone: Other DNA variants within this sample encode the same CDR3. The V and J genes are TRBV6-5 and TRBJ1-1; D gene unclear. This CDR3 is built from 13 residues. Looked up from germline, CDR1 is MNHEY and CDR2 is SVGAGI. Trimming removed 6 bases from V and 1 base from J, with 9 bases in between. CDR3 sequence (DNA): TGTGCCAGCAGCTCTGGACCGAACACTGAAGCTTTCTTT. It translates to CASSSGPNTEAFF.

This clone was detected only once. J is TRBJ2-7 and V is TRBV7-3, with TRBD2 matching 12 bases. The CDR3 runs to 15 residues. CDR1 and CDR2 (germline): SGHTA, FQGTGA. V was pared by 3 bases and J by 3 bases, with 3 bases of the junction left unmatched. CDR3 nucleotides: TGTGCCAGCAGCTTCCTAGCGGGAGGGATCTACGAGCAGTACTTC. It yields the protein CASSFLAGGIYEQYF.

A note on this clone: Other nucleotide sequences from this sample produce the same CDR3. The CDR3 sequence: CASSLDSYNEQFF. DNA for the CDR3: TGTGCCAGCAGTTTGGATTCCTACAATGAGCAGTTCTTC. This rearrangement joins TRBV28 to TRBJ2-1, with unresolved D. Per germline, CDR1 MDHEN and CDR2 SYDVKM. This CDR3 has 13 amino acids. The germline V and J ends were trimmed by 3 bases and 1 base, with 4 bases remaining between them.

This clone was counted only a few times. The chain uses TRBV29-1 and TRBJ1-1, with a weak D call TRBD1 (6 bases). CDR1 and CDR2 (germline): SQVTM, ANQGSEA. This CDR3 is 12 amino acids long. Trimming removed 8 bases at V and 6 bases at J, with 16 bases between. The CDR3, as DNA: TGCAGCTCATCACAGGGCCGGGCTGAAGCTTTCTTT. Protein sequence: CSSSQGRAEAFF.

This sequence joins TRBV11-3 and TRBJ2-3, with a tentative D call TRBD1 (6 bases). Trimming removed 3 bases at V and 2 bases at J, with 12 bases between. The CDR3 sequence is 15 residues long. The germline CDR1 and CDR2 sequences are SGHNT and YENEEA. Here the CDR3 reads CASSLENRDTDTQYF. Here the CDR3 DNA reads TGTGCCAGCAGCTTGGAGAACAGGGACACAGATACGCAGTATTTT.

As regards this clone: In the same sample, other DNA sequences code for this CDR3. CDR3 residues: CASSFRVGEKLFF. The CDR3 DNA reads TGTGCCAGCAGTTTCAGGGTTGGTGAAAAACTGTTTTTT. The chain has TRBV28 and TRBJ1-4; TRBD1 might be the D (5 bases). The V end lost 3 bases, the J end lost 7 bases, and 9 bases lay between the germline ends. The CDR3 length is 13 residues. Germline lookup yields CDR1 MDHEN and CDR2 SYDVKM. The whole variable domain, remainder taken from reference TRBV28 and TRBJ1-4, is DVKVTQSSRYLVKRTGEKVFLECVQDMDHENMFWYRQDPGLGLRLIYFSYDVKMKEKGDIPEGYSVSREKKERFSLILESASTNQTSMYLCASSFRVGEKLFFGSGTQLSVL.

V and J are TRBV5-1 and TRBJ2-7; TRBD2 matches at 10 bases. Germline V gene data show CDR1 as SGHRS and CDR2 as YFSETQ. This CDR3 contains 15 residues. With V trimmed by 4 bases and J by 2 bases, 6 bases remained unmatched. The CDR3 sequence is CASSDGLAETYEQYF. As DNA, the CDR3 is TGCGCCAGCAGCGACGGACTAGCGGAGACCTACGAGCAGTACTTC.

The chain combines TRBV28 with TRBJ2-7, with TRBD1 matching 9 bases. In germline, CDR1 is MDHEN, CDR2 SYDVKM. This CDR3 is built from 15 residues. V lost 6 bases and J lost 2; bases outside the gene matches: 8. The CDR3 loop reads CASSFPGDRAYEQYF. DNA of the CDR3: TGTGCCAGCAGCTTCCCCGGGGACAGGGCCTACGAGCAGTACTTC.

Remarks on this clone: This same CDR3 is encoded by further DNA sequences in the sample. This chain joins TRBV19 and TRBJ1-3, with 8 bases identical to TRBD1. Germline CDR1 LNHDA, CDR2 SQIVND (reference sequence). Losses at the gene ends were 9 bases for V and 2 bases for J; bases not matched to a gene: 3. The CDR3 sequence is 13 residues long. CDR3 amino acids: CASMDRAGNTIYF. CDR3 in DNA: TGTGCCAGCATGGACAGGGCTGGAAACACCATATATTTT.

This clone was observed once. The genes are TRBV18 and TRBJ2-2; D is possibly TRBD1 or TRBD2 (5 bases each). V shed 5 bases and J shed 7 bases, with 17 bases lying between them. CDR3 length: 15 residues. Per the germline V gene, CDR1 is KGHSH and CDR2 is LQKENI. CDR3 sequence reads: CASSYTGTSGGELFF. The CDR3 DNA reads TGTGCCAGCTCATACACCGGGACGTCCGGCGGGGAGCTGTTTTTT.

This clone showed up just once. The chain uses TRBV29-1 and TRBJ1-5; unclear D gene. Trimming took off 4 bases at V and 6 bases at J, with 10 bases between the two ends. Germline V lookup: CDR1 SQVTM, CDR2 ANQGSEA. The CDR3 sequence is 12 residues long. DNA for the CDR3: TGCAGCGTTGGGGAGGGATCTCAGCCCCAGCATTTT. Residues: CSVGEGSQPQHF. The full variable domain, with the rest looked up from reference TRBV29-1 and TRBJ1-5, is SAVISQKPSRDICQRGTSLTIQCQVDSQVTMMFWYRQQPGQSLTLIATANQGSEATYESGFVIDKFPISRPNLTFSTLTVSNMSPEDSSIYLCSVGEGSQPQHFGDGTRLSIL.

The J gene is TRBJ2-7, the V gene TRBV7-2; TRBD2 matches 10 bases. The CDR3 consists of 15 residues. In germline, CDR1 is SGHTA, CDR2 FQGNSA. J gave up 3 bases and V 5 bases, and 7 bases lay outside the gene matches. CDR3 region: CASSAPGLARYEQYF. CDR3 sequence (DNA): TGTGCCAGCAGCGCCCCGGGACTAGCGCGCTACGAGCAGTACTTC. Full variable domain (rest looked up from reference TRBV7-2 and TRBJ2-7): GAGVSQSPSNKVTEKGKDVELRCDPISGHTALYWYRQSLGQGLEFLIYFQGNSAPDKSGLPSDRFSAERTGGSVSTLTIQRTQQEDSAVYLCASSAPGLARYEQYFGPGTRLTVT.

V is TRBV19 and J is TRBJ1-5; D uncertain. Germline V gene data show CDR1 as LNHDA and CDR2 as SQIVND (reference sequence). The germline V and J ends were trimmed by 5 bases and 0 bases, with 11 bases remaining between them. CDR3 length equals 15 residues. The CDR3 region has the DNA TGTGCCAGTAGTTATACAGCCACTAGCAATCAGCCCCAGCATTTT. Residues: CASSYTATSNQPQHF.

The chain couples TRBV28 to TRBJ1-2; TRBD1 aligns across 7 bases. The CDR3 runs 15 residues. Germline assignment: CDR1 MDHEN and CDR2 SYDVKM. After removal of 2 bases from V and 1 base from J, the junction contained 4 bases not matched to a gene. CDR3 in amino acids: CASSLRRGLNYGYTF. The CDR3 DNA is TGTGCCAGCAGTTTAAGAAGGGGGCTTAACTATGGCTACACCTTC.

In this sample, this clone turned up once. The chain is built from TRBV5-4 and TRBJ2-3; tentatively, D is TRBD2 (6 bases). CDR1 is SGHNT, CDR2 YYREEE, per germline (reference sequence). Trimming shortened V by 1 base and J by 8 bases, and 11 bases separated the two germline ends. The CDR3 length is 13 residues. The CDR3 loop is CASSLPSDPTQYF. The CDR3 DNA is TGTGCCAGCAGCTTGCCTAGCGATCCTACGCAGTATTTT.

The V call is TRBV5-6, the J call TRBJ2-3; TRBD2 aligns across 8 bases. Germline V gene sequence: CDR1 SGHDT, CDR2 YYEEEE. CDR3 length: 17 residues. V was clipped by 3 bases and J by 8 bases; unmatched bases: 17. CDR3 region: CASSSETSVSSVGTQYF. DNA of the CDR3: TGTGCCAGCAGCTCCGAGACTAGCGTCAGTTCTGTCGGTACGCAGTATTTT.

The rearrangement uses TRBV28 and TRBJ2-1; D not resolved. V dropped 6 bases and J dropped 4 bases, with 25 bases sitting between them. The germline gives CDR1 MDHEN, CDR2 SYDVKM. The CDR3 covers 18 residues. CDR3 region: CASSPHPGPERTYNEQFF. In DNA form, the CDR3 reads TGTGCCAGCAGCCCACACCCCGGACCCGAACGAACATACAATGAGCAGTTCTTC.

This chain links TRBV18 with TRBJ1-1, with D maybe TRBD1 (6 bases). With 4 bases removed from V and 1 base from J, the gap between germline ends came to 13 bases. Germline-derived CDR1 and CDR2 are KGHSH and LQKENI. This CDR3 spans 15 amino acids. CDR3 sequence: CASSLGGHRNTEAFF. Written as DNA, the CDR3 is TGTGCCAGCTCACTCGGGGGACATCGGAACACTGAAGCTTTCTTT.

V is TRBV28 and J is TRBJ1-2; D remains ambiguous. This CDR3 has 13 amino acids. V lost 7 bases and J lost 0, with 9 bases in between. Germline assignment: CDR1 MDHEN and CDR2 SYDVKM. CDR3 residues: CASKTAANYGYTF. The CDR3 DNA is TGTGCCAGCAAAACAGCCGCTAACTATGGCTACACCTTC.

The chain combines TRBV28 with TRBJ1-1; 7 nucleotides align to TRBD1. The CDR3 covers 16 residues. CDR1 and CDR2 from the germline V gene are MDHEN and SYDVKM. V dropped 3 bases and J dropped 1; count of bases not matched to a gene: 8. CDR3 coding DNA: TGTGCCAGCAGTTTGCCCAGGGGGATTGGGAACACTGAAGCTTTCTTT. This encodes CASSLPRGIGNTEAFF.

The chain employs TRBV18 and TRBJ2-7; weak D call: TRBD1 (5 bases). The CDR3 totals 13 residues. CDR1 and CDR2 from the germline V gene are KGHSH and LQKENI. With 3 bases removed from V and 2 bases from J, the gap between germline ends came to 8 bases. CDR3 amino acids: CASSPDMTYEQYF. The CDR3 region has the DNA TGTGCCAGCTCACCGGACATGACCTACGAGCAGTACTTC. Together with reference TRBV18 and TRBJ2-7, the CDR3 gives the full variable domain: NAGVMQNPRHLVRRRGQEARLRCSPMKGHSHVYWYRQLPEEGLKFMVYLQKENIIDESGMPKERFSAEFPKEGPSILRIQQVVRGDSAAYFCASSPDMTYEQYFGPGTRLTVT.

V and J are TRBV18 and TRBJ2-1; TRBD2 matches at 8 bases. With 6 bases clipped from V and 4 bases from J, the junction kept 8 bases outside the gene matches. This CDR3 is built from 15 residues. Germline V lookup: CDR1 KGHSH, CDR2 LQKENI. The CDR3 sequence is CASSPGGERYNEQFF. As DNA, the CDR3 is TGTGCCAGCTCGCCCGGGGGGGAGAGGTACAATGAGCAGTTCTTC.